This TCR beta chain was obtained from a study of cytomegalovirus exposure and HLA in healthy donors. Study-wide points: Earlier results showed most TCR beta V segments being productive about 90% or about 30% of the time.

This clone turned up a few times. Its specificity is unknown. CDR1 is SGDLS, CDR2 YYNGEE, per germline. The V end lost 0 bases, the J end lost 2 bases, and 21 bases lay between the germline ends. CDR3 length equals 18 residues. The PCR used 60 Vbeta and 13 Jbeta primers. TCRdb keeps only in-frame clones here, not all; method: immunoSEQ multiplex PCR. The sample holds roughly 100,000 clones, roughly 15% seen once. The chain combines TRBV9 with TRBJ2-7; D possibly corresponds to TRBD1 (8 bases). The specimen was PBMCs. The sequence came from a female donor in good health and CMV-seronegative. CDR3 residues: CASSVARGGTGKAYEQYF. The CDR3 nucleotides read TGTGCCAGCAGCGTAGCTAGGGGGGGGACAGGTAAAGCCTACGAGCAGTACTTC.